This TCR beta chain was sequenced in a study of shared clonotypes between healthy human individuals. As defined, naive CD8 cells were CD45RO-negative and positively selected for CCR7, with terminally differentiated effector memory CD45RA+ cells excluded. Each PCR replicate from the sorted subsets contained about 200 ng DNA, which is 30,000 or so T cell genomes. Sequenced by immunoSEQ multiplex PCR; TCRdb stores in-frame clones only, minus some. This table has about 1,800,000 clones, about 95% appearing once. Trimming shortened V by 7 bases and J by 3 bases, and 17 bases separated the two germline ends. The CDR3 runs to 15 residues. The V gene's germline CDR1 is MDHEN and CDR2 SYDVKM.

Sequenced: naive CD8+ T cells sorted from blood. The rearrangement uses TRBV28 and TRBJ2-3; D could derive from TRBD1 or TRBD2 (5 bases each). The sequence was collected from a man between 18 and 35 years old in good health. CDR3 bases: TGTGCCAGCACCCCAGGATGGGGACCAACAGATACGCAGTATTTT. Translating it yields CASTPGWGPTDTQYF. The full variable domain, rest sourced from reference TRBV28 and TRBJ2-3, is DVKVTQSSRYLVKRTGEKVFLECVQDMDHENMFWYRQDPGLGLRLIYFSYDVKMKEKGDIPEGYSVSREKKERFSLILESASTNQTSMYLCASTPGWGPTDTQYFGPGTRLTVL.